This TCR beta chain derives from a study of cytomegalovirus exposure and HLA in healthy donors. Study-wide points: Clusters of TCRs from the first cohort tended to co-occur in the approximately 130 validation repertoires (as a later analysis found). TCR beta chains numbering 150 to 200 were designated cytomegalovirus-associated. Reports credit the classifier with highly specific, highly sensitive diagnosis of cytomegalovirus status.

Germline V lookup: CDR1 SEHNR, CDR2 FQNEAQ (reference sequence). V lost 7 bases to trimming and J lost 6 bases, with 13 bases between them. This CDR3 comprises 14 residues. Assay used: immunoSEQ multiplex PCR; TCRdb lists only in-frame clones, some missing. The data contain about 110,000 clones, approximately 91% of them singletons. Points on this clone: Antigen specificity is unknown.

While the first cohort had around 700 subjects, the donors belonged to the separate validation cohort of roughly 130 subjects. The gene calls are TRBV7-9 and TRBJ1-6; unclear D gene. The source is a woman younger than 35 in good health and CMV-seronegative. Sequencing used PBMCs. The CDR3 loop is CASTPAGLNSPLHF. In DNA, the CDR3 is TGTGCCAGCACCCCGGCAGGACTTAATTCACCCCTCCACTTT.